This T cell receptor (beta chain) was recovered during a study of glioma-infiltrating T cells. Study-level results: Only very few CDR3 sequences appeared in both tissue and blood.

CDR3 length: 14 amino acids. Germline lookup yields CDR1 LGHNA and CDR2 YNFKEQ. The V and J ends lost 4 bases and 3 bases, in that order; junction bases with no gene match: 3. This clonotype came up many times. Its antigen is unknown. TCR alpha and beta CDR3 regions were amplified from RNA using iRepertoire nested multiplex PCR. Tissue mRNA or PBMC total RNA, roughly 95-400 ng, went into one-step reverse transcription and amplification. TCRdb used MiXCR to reprocess the multiplex PCR reads, holding one entry per CDR3 protein. This repertoire shows approximately 100,000 distinct CDR3 sequences, approximately 26% found once; its top ten account for around a third.

This sequence originates from a human donor with low-grade glioma or glioblastoma, undergoing nonglioma brain surgery, or in good health (not recorded which). Sequenced input: glioma tissue, nonneoplastic brain tissue, or PBMCs (not recorded which). The chain couples TRBV4-2 to TRBJ1-1; TRBD1 matches at 9 bases. DNA for the CDR3: TGTGCCAGCAGCCTCACAGGGGGCCACACTGAAGCTTTCTTT. Amino acids: CASSLTGGHTEAFF.